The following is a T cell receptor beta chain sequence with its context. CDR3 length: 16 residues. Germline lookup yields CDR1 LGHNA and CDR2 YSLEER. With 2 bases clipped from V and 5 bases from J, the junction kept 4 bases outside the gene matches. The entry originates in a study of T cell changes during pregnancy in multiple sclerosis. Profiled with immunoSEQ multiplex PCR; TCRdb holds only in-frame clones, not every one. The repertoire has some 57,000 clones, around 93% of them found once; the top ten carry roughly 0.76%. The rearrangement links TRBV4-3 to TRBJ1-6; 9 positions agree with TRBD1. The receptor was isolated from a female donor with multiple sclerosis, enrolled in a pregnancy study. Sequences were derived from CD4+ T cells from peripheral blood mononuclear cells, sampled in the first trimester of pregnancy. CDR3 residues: CASSQLRDRDNSPLHF. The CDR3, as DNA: TGCGCCAGCAGCCAACTCCGGGACAGGGATAATTCACCCCTCCACTTT.